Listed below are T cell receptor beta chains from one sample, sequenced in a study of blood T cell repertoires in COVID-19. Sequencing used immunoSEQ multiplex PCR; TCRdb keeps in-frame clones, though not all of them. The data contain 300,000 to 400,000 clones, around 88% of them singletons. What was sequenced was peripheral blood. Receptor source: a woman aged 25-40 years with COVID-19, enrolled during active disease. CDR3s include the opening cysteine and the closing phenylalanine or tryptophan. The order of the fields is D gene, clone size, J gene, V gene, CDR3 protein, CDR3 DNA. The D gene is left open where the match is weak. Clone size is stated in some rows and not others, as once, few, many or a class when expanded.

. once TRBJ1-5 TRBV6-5 CASSFISSNQPQHF TGTGCCAGCAGTTTCATTAGCAGCAATCAGCCCCAGCATTTT
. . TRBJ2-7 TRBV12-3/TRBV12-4 CASSFAEKQYF TGTGCCAGCAGTTTCGCCGAGAAGCAGTACTTC
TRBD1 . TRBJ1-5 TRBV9 CASSPAGTGDQPQHF TGTGCCAGCAGCCCCGCCGGGACAGGGGATCAGCCCCAGCATTTT
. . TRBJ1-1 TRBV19 CASSLQGRATEAFF TGTGCCAGTAGTCTTCAGGGGCGGGCCACTGAAGCTTTCTTT
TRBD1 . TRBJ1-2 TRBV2 CASRDRATYGYTF TGTGCCAGCAGGGACAGGGCTACCTATGGCTACACCTTC
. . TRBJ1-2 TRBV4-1 CASSQGRARRRDGYTF TGCGCCAGCAGCCAAGGGAGGGCCCGGCGGCGGGATGGCTACACCTTC
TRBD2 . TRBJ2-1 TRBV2 CASSAGTSGGKQFF TGTGCCAGCAGTGCCGGGACTAGCGGGGGTAAGCAGTTCTTC
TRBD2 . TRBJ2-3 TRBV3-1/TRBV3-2 CASSQDSERTSTDTQYF TGTGCCAGCAGCCAAGATTCGGAGCGGACTAGTACAGATACGCAGTATTTT
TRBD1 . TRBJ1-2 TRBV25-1 CASSKPGTGVSGYTF TGTGCCAGCAGTAAACCCGGGACAGGGGTTTCCGGCTACACCTTC
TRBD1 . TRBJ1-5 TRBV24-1 CATSGQGTQPQHF TGTGCCACCAGCGGACAGGGGACTCAGCCCCAGCATTTT
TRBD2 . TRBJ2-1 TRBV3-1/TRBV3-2 CASSRTSGGYNEQFF TGTGCCAGCAGCCGGACTAGCGGGGGGTACAATGAGCAGTTCTTC
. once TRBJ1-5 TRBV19 CASKDTYSNQPQHF TGTGCCAGTAAAGACACCTATAGCAATCAGCCCCAGCATTTT
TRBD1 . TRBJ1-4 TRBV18 CASSSGQGSDEKLFF TGTGCCAGCTCAAGCGGACAGGGATCGGATGAAAAACTGTTTTTT
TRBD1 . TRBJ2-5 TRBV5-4 CASSFDRDEETQYF TGTGCCAGCAGCTTCGACAGGGACGAAGAGACCCAGTACTTC
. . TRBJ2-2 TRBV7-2 CASSLGGPTGELFF TGTGCCAGCAGCTTAGGAGGGCCCACCGGGGAGCTGTTTTTT
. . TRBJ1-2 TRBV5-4 CASSSGQSYEGYGYTF TGTGCCAGCAGCTCTGGACAGTCCTATGAGGGCTATGGCTACACCTTC
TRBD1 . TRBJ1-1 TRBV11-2 CASSTTARGPDTEAFF TGTGCCAGCAGCACCACTGCCAGGGGGCCCGACACTGAAGCTTTCTTT
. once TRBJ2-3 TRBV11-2 CASSLSVGGATDTQYF TGTGCCAGCAGCCTAAGTGTGGGCGGGGCTACAGATACGCAGTATTTT
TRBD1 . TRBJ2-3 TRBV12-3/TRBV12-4 CASQGVADTQYF TGTGCCAGCCAGGGGGTTGCAGATACGCAGTATTTT
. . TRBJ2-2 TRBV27 CASSFRTGELFF TGTGCCAGCAGTTTCCGGACCGGGGAGCTGTTTTTT
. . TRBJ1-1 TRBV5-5 CASSLEGPNTEAFF TGTGCCAGCAGCTTGGAGGGGCCGAACACTGAAGCTTTCTTT
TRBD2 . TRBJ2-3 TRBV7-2 CASSPRTSVATDTQYF TGTGCCAGCAGCCCACGGACTAGCGTTGCCACAGATACGCAGTATTTT
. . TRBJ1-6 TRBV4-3 CASSQEHQRGNSPLHF TGCGCCAGCAGCCAAGAACACCAAAGGGGGAATTCACCCCTCCACTTT
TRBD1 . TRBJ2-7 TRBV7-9 CASSLVDRDYEQYF TGTGCCAGCAGCTTAGTGGACAGGGACTACGAGCAGTACTTC
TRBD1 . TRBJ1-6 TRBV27 CASSPSTGLRFPLHF TGTGCCAGCAGTCCATCGACAGGGCTTAGGTTTCCCCTCCACTTT
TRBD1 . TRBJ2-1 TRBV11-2 CASSIPTIQGDSYNEQFF TGTGCCAGCAGTATCCCCACAATTCAGGGGGATTCCTACAATGAGCAGTTCTTC
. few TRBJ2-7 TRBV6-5 CASSYEYRSYEQYF TGTGCCAGCAGTTATGAATACAGGTCCTACGAGCAGTACTTC
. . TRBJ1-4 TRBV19 CASSIGTGPVTGEKLFF TGTGCCAGTAGTATAGGGACTGGGCCAGTCACGGGGGAAAAACTGTTTTTT
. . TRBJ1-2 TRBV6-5 CASRNTLRGYTF TGTGCCAGCAGGAACACCCTGCGGGGCTACACCTTC
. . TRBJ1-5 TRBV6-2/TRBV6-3 CASSKGTENQPQHF TGTGCCAGCAGTAAGGGGACTGAGAATCAGCCCCAGCATTTT
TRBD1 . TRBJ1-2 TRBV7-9 CASSHRGQNYGYTF TGTGCCAGCAGCCACAGGGGGCAGAACTATGGCTACACCTTC
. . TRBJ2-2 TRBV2 CASSLQPNTGELFF TGTGCCAGCAGTTTACAGCCGAACACCGGGGAGCTGTTTTTT
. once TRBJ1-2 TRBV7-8 CASSIRTTTNYGYTF TGTGCCAGCAGCATACGGACAACAACTAACTATGGCTACACCTTC